Below, 24 T cell receptor beta chains from the same sample are listed, as sequenced in a study of blood T cell repertoires in COVID-19. The table came from immunoSEQ multiplex PCR; TCRdb's copy has only in-frame clones and leaves some out. This sample yields some 320,000 clones, of which about 89% are seen a single time; over 4% belongs to the top ten. The sequencing sample was made of PBMCs or T cells enriched from blood (not recorded which). These receptors came from a man in his fifties or sixties who had recovered from COVID-19.

This rearrangement joins TRBV5-1 to TRBJ1-5; D not certain. Trimming shortened V by 1 base and J by 7 bases, and 9 bases separated the two germline ends. The CDR3 has 13 amino acids. CDR1 and CDR2 (germline): SGHRS, YFSETQ. CDR3 sequence: CASSLRENQPQHF. The CDR3 DNA is TGCGCCAGCAGCTTGCGGGAGAACCAGCCCCAGCATTTT.

V usage is TRBV5-6 and J usage is TRBJ1-4; D might be TRBD1 (6 bases). V gave up 0 bases and J gave up 14 bases, with 20 bases separating them. Germline V gene lookup returns CDR1 SGHDT and CDR2 YYEEEE. The CDR3 totals 15 residues. CDR3 sequence: CASSLGRGKPGHLFF. The CDR3 region has the DNA TGTGCCAGCAGCTTGGGAAGGGGTAAGCCGGGACACCTGTTTTTT.

The chain is built from TRBV5-4 and TRBJ2-7, with D unresolved. Trimming removed 4 bases at V and 6 bases at J, with 17 bases between. The CDR3 covers 14 residues. Germline V lookup: CDR1 SGHNT, CDR2 YYREEE (reference sequence). The CDR3 DNA follows: TGTGCCAGCAGCGTCGACTCCATCTCGCTCGAGCAGTACTTC. It yields the protein CASSVDSISLEQYF.

The sample holds a few counts of this clone. This rearrangement joins TRBV21-1 to TRBJ1-5; the table's D gene call, TRBD1, was not cross checked with the DNA. TRBV21-1 is noted as a pseudogene. The CDR3 totals 16 residues. The CDR3 nucleotides are TGTGCCAGCAGTAAAGGGGGGCAGGGGGATAATCAGCCCCAGCATTTT. Translated, it gives CASSKGGQGDNQPQHF.

The chain joins TRBV5-1 to TRBJ2-7; D ambiguous. The CDR3 has 13 residues. CDR1 is SGHRS, CDR2 YFSETQ, per germline. V lost 1 base, J lost 2 bases, and 7 bases lay in between. The CDR3 region is CASSLQDTYEQYF. The CDR3 DNA is TGCGCCAGCAGCTTGCAGGATACCTACGAGCAGTACTTC.

The chain links TRBV28 to TRBJ1-5, with 9 bases aligning to TRBD1. Germline assignment: CDR1 MDHEN and CDR2 SYDVKM. The CDR3 spans 15 residues. Unmatched junction bases numbered 8, after V lost 4 bases and J lost 7 bases. For the CDR3, the DNA is TGTGCCAGCAGTTCACCCGGGACAGGGCCCCAGCCCCAGCATTTT. The encoded protein is CASSSPGTGPQPQHF.

This clone came up once. The chain recombines TRBV5-1 with TRBJ1-2; no clear D. V lost 0 bases, J lost 4 bases, and 10 bases lay in between. The CDR3 totals 14 residues. Germline CDR1 reads SGHRS; CDR2 reads YFSETQ. CDR3 residues: CASSLASAGYGYTF. The CDR3 DNA is TGCGCCAGCAGCTTGGCGTCGGCGGGCTATGGCTACACCTTC.

The chain employs TRBV5-1 and TRBJ1-5; 7 bases map to TRBD1. The V gene end was trimmed by 4 bases and the J gene end by 5 bases; junction bases not matched to a gene: 9. Germline V gene lookup returns CDR1 SGHRS and CDR2 YFSETQ. The CDR3 is 15 amino acids. The CDR3 region is CASSIGGTEYQPQHF. The DNA for the CDR3 is TGCGCCAGCAGCATCGGTGGGACAGAGTATCAGCCCCAGCATTTT.

The V gene is TRBV5-1, the J gene TRBJ2-7; 8 nucleotides match TRBD2. V trimming: 0 bases; J trimming: 1 base; junction bases outside the gene matches: 3. Germline CDR1 is SGHRS and CDR2 is YFSETQ. The CDR3 length is 15 residues. Here the CDR3 DNA reads TGCGCCAGCAGCTTGGCCAGCGGGAGTTCCTACGAGCAGTACTTC. Translating it yields CASSLASGSSYEQYF.

This chain uses TRBV5-8 with TRBJ2-1; a possible D gene is TRBD1 (7 bases). V was shortened by 2 bases and J by 2 bases, with 11 bases between the two germline ends. Germline V lookup: CDR1 SGHTS, CDR2 YDEGEE. The CDR3 runs to 15 residues. The CDR3 protein is CASSFAGTAYNEQFF. CDR3 DNA: TGTGCCAGCAGCTTCGCGGGGACAGCCTACAATGAGCAGTTCTTC. The full variable domain, in which reference TRBV5-8 and TRBJ2-1 provide the parts outside the CDR3, is EAGVTQSPTHLIKTRGQQATLRCSPISGHTSVYWYQQALGLGLQFLLWYDEGEERNRGNFPPRFSGRQFPNYSSELNVNALELEDSALYLCASSFAGTAYNEQFFGPGTRLTVL.

A single count supports this clone. The rearrangement uses TRBV5-5 and TRBJ1-1, with D possibly being TRBD1 (6 bases). The CDR3 spans 12 residues. The germline V gene encodes CDR1 SGHKS and CDR2 YYEKEE (reference sequence). Trimming shortened V by 1 base and J by 10 bases, and 11 bases separated the two germline ends. Written as DNA, the CDR3 is TGTGCCAGCAGCTTGCAGGGACAAGCAGCTTTCTTT. Translating gives CASSLQGQAAFF.

This sequence joins TRBV29-1 and TRBJ2-1; 10 bases line up with TRBD2. V shed 5 bases and J 7 bases; nucleotides not matched to a gene: 2. CDR1 is SQVTM, CDR2 ANQGSEA, per germline. The CDR3 has 12 residues. The CDR3 coding sequence is TGCAGCGTTCTGACTAGCGGGAATGAGCAGTTCTTC. This gives the protein CSVLTSGNEQFF.

The chain combines TRBV5-1 with TRBJ2-5, with 14 bases lining up with TRBD2. CDR3 size: 18 residues. Germline V lookup: CDR1 SGHRS, CDR2 YFSETQ. V shed 2 bases, J shed 4 bases, and the junction held 10 bases outside the gene matches. The CDR3 loop is CASSLRLAGGPVTETQYF. CDR3 sequence (DNA): TGCGCCAGCAGCTTACGACTAGCGGGAGGGCCGGTCACAGAGACCCAGTACTTC.

This rearrangement joins TRBV29-1 to TRBJ2-1; TRBD1 matches at 7 bases. J was trimmed by 5 bases and V by 7 bases; bases with no gene match: 11. Germline values: CDR1 SQVTM, CDR2 ANQGSEA. The CDR3 sequence is 14 residues long. The chain's CDR3 is CSAHRGARHNEQFF. The CDR3, as DNA: TGCAGCGCTCACAGGGGCGCACGGCACAATGAGCAGTTCTTC.

Worth noting for this clone: Different DNA sequences within this sample yield the same CDR3. The chain carries TRBV6-5 and TRBJ1-4, with 11 bases lining up with TRBD1. Germline assignment: CDR1 MNHEY and CDR2 SVGAGI. This CDR3 is built from 15 residues. With V trimmed by 0 bases and J by 8 bases, 2 bases remained unmatched. This CDR3 reads CASSYSGQGGEKLFF. CDR3 bases: TGTGCCAGCAGTTACTCGGGACAGGGGGGAGAAAAACTGTTTTTT.

In the case of this clone: An end of the junction does not agree with germline; a read error may underlie this. Other nucleotide sequences in the sample specify the same CDR3. The chain uses TRBV7-3 and TRBJ2-3, with TRBD2 matching over 12 bases. The germline V gene encodes CDR1 SGHTA and CDR2 FQGTGA. This CDR3 contains 15 residues. This CDR3 reads CASSLTSGRSDTQYF. In nucleotides, the CDR3 is TGTGCCAGCAGCCTAACTAGCGGGAGGTCAGATACGCAGTATTTT.

CDR3 residues: CSVDRQVGIGYTF. The CDR3 nucleotides are TGCAGCGTTGACAGACAGGTCGGGATTGGCTACACCTTC. The gene calls are TRBV29-1 and TRBJ1-2, with a tentative D call TRBD1 (6 bases). The CDR3 is 13 amino acids. Germline V gene sequence: CDR1 SQVTM, CDR2 ANQGSEA. V lost 3 bases to trimming and J lost 7 bases, with 15 bases between them.

This chain uses TRBV24-1 with TRBJ1-1, with a tentative D call TRBD1 (6 bases). CDR3 length equals 13 residues. CDR1 is KGHDR, CDR2 SFDVKD, per germline. V shed 11 bases and J shed 8 bases, with 20 bases lying between them. The CDR3 sequence: CANRDNTGREAFF. Here the CDR3 DNA reads TGTGCCAACCGGGACAATACAGGAAGGGAAGCTTTCTTT.

This clone was seen a few times. The rearrangement uses TRBV2 and TRBJ1-2; possibly TRBD1 for D (5 bases). This CDR3 is 14 amino acids long. Trimming left V 5 bases short and J 4 bases short, with 14 bases between. The germline V gene has CDR1 SNHLY and CDR2 FYNNEI. CDR3 sequence reads: CASSRDRLVYGYTF. The CDR3 coding sequence is TGTGCCAGCAGTAGAGACAGACTCGTCTATGGCTACACCTTC. The full variable domain, rest sourced from reference TRBV2 and TRBJ1-2, is EPEVTQTPSHQVTQMGQEVILRCVPISNHLYFYWYRQILGQKVEFLVSFYNNEISEKSEIFDDQFSVERPDGSNFTLKIRSTKLEDSAMYFCASSRDRLVYGYTFGSGTRLTVV.

The V call is TRBV28, the J call TRBJ2-2; D possibly corresponds to TRBD2 (6 bases). The CDR3 extends over 14 amino acids. Germline V gene sequence: CDR1 MDHEN, CDR2 SYDVKM. Deletions cut 5 bases from V and 5 bases from J, with 12 bases between. CDR3 sequence reads: CASSQTRRTGELFF. The CDR3 coding sequence is TGTGCCAGCAGTCAGACTAGAAGGACCGGGGAGCTGTTTTTT.

The chain has TRBV7-9 and TRBJ2-3, with 10 positions matching TRBD1. Germline values: CDR1 SEHNR, CDR2 FQNEAQ (reference sequence). The CDR3 contains 15 residues. Germline trimming cut 2 bases from V and 6 bases from J; bases unmatched to any gene: 5. The CDR3 coding sequence is TGTGCCAGCAGCTTAACGACAGGGGGCAGGGATACGCAGTATTTT. Translating it yields CASSLTTGGRDTQYF.

This clone was seen a single time. CDR3 loop: CASRRGGGEKLFF. CDR3 sequence (DNA): TGTGCCTCGCGTAGGGGGGGAGGTGAAAAACTGTTTTTT. The chain is built from TRBV7-9 and TRBJ1-4; D is possibly TRBD1 (6 bases). V dropped 11 bases and J dropped 7 bases, with 17 bases sitting between them. This CDR3 contains 13 residues. Germline-derived CDR1 and CDR2 are SEHNR and FQNEAQ (reference sequence).

This clone occurred a few times. The gene calls are TRBV28 and TRBJ1-1; D may be TRBD1 (6 bases). CDR1 is MDHEN and CDR2 is SYDVKM in the germline V gene. The length of the CDR3 is 14 residues. Deletions cut 11 bases from V and 3 bases from J, with 19 bases between. Here the CDR3 DNA reads TGTGCCGTCATCAGGGGAGGGTCGGACACTGAAGCTTTCTTT. As protein: CAVIRGGSDTEAFF.

The chain has TRBV9 and TRBJ1-4; the match to TRBD1 covers 8 bases. V lost 4 bases to trimming and J lost 5 bases; unmatched junction nucleotides: 4. The CDR3 extends over 14 amino acids. From germline, CDR1 is SGDLS and CDR2 YYNGEE. DNA for the CDR3: TGTGCCAGCAGCCCCCGGACAGGGAATGAAAAACTGTTTTTT. Its translation: CASSPRTGNEKLFF.